This TCR beta chain was sequenced during a study of blood T cell repertoires in COVID-19. About the study: Researchers got acute and convalescent COVID-19 samples from the United States, Italy and Spain. T cells, B-cell-depleted T cells, or PBMCs provided the cDNA or gDNA that served as material.

With 5 bases removed from V and 1 base from J, the gap between germline ends came to 12 bases. From germline, CDR1 is SEHNR and CDR2 FQNEAQ (reference sequence). The CDR3 totals 14 residues. The method was immunoSEQ multiplex PCR; TCRdb's version includes in-frame clones alone and lacks a portion of them. The sample includes a few hundred thousand clones, about 85% of them seen just once. The TCR originated in a man between 35 and 55 years old who had recovered from COVID-19. The rearrangement links TRBV7-9 to TRBJ2-7; D possibly corresponds to TRBD1 (6 bases). Sequencing was carried out using PBMCs or T cells enriched from blood (not recorded which). The CDR3 loop reads CASSLSGQSYEQYF. CDR3 nucleotide sequence: TGTGCCAGCAGCCTCTCGGGACAATCCTACGAGCAGTACTTC. The full variable domain, in which reference TRBV7-9 and TRBJ2-7 provide the parts outside the CDR3, is DTGVSQNPRHKITKRGQNVTFRCDPISEHNRLYWYRQTLGQGPEFLTYFQNEAQLEKSRLLSDRFSAERPKGSFSTLEIQRTEQGDSAMYLCASSLSGQSYEQYFGPGTRLTVT.